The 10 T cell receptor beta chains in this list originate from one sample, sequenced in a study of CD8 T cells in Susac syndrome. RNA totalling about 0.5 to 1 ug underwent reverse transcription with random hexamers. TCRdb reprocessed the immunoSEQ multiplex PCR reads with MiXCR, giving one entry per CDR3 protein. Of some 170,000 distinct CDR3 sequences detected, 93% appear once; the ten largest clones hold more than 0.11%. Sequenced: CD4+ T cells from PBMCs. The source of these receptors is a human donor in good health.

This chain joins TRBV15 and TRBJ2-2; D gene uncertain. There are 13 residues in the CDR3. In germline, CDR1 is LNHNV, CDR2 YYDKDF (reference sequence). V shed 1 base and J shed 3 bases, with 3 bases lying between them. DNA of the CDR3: TGTGCCACCAGCAGAGGCTACACCGGGGAGCTGTTTTTT. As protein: CATSRGYTGELFF.

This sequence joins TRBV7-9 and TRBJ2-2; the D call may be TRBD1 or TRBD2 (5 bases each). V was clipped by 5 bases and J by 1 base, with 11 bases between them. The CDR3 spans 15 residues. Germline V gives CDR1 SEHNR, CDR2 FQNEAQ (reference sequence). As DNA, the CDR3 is TGTGCCAGCAGCCCGGGACGGAAGAACACCGGGGAGCTGTTTTTT. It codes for CASSPGRKNTGELFF.

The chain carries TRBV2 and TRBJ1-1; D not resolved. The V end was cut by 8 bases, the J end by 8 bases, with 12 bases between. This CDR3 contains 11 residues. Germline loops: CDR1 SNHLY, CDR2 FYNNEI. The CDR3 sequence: CASSPPGEAFF. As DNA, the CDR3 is TGTGCCAGCTCTCCCCCCGGGGAAGCTTTCTTT.

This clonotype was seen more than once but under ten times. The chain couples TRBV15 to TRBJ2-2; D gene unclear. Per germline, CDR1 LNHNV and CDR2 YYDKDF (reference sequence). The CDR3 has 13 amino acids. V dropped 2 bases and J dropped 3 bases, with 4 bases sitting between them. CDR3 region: CATSRPYTGELFF. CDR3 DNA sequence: TGTGCCACCAGCAGACCGTACACCGGGGAGCTGTTTTTT.

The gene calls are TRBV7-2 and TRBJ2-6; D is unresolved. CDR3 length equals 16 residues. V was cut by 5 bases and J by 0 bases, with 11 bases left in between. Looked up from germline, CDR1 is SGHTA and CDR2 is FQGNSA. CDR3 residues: CASSLDTGSGANVLTF. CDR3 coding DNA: TGTGCCAGCAGCCTCGATACTGGCTCTGGGGCCAACGTCCTGACTTTC.

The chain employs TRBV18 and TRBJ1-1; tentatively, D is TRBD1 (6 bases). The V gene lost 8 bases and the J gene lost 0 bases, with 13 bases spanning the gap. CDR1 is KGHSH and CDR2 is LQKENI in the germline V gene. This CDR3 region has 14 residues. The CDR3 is CASTGGGVNTEAFF. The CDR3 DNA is TGTGCCAGCACCGGGGGCGGAGTGAACACTGAAGCTTTCTTT.

CDR3 DNA sequence: TGTGCCAGCAAAGGAGCTAGGGCTAATGAAAAACTGTTTTTT. Its protein is CASKGARANEKLFF. The rearrangement links TRBV27 to TRBJ1-4; D is unresolved. With 7 bases removed from V and 3 bases from J, the gap between germline ends came to 12 bases. The CDR3 has 14 amino acids. Germline loops: CDR1 MNHEY, CDR2 SMNVEV (reference sequence).

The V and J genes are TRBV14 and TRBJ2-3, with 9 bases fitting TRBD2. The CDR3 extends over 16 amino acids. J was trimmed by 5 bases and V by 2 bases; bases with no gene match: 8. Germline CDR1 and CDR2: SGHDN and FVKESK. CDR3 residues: CASSQRGGLARDTQYF. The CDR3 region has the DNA TGTGCCAGCAGCCAACGGGGAGGACTAGCGAGAGATACGCAGTATTTT.

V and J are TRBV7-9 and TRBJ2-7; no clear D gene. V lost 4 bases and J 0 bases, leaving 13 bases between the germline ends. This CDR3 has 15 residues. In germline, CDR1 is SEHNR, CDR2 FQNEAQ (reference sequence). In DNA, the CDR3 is TGTGCCAGCAGCTCTGGAGCGCGGTCCTCCTACGAGCAGTACTTC. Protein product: CASSSGARSSYEQYF. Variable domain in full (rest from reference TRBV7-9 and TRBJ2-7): DTGVSQNPRHKITKRGQNVTFRCDPISEHNRLYWYRQTLGQGPEFLTYFQNEAQLEKSRLLSDRFSAERPKGSFSTLEIQRTEQGDSAMYLCASSSGARSSYEQYFGPGTRLTVT.

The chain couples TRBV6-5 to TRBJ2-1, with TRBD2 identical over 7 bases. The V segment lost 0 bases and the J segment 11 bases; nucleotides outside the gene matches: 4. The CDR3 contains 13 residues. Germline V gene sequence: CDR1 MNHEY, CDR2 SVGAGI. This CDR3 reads CASSYSEGTKQFF. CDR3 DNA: TGTGCCAGCAGTTACTCAGAGGGGACTAAGCAGTTCTTC.